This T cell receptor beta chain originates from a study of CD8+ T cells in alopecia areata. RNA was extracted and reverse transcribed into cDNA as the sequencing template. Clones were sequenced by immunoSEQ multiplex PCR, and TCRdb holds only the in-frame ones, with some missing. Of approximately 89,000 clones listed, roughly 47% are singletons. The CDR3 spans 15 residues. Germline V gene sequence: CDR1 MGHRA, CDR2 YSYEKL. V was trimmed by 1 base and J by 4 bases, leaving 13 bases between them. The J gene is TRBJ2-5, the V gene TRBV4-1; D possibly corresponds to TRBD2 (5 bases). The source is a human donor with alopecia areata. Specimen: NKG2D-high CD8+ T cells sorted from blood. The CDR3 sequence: CASSQGQFEGETQYF. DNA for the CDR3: TGCGCCAGCAGCCAAGGACAATTTGAGGGAGAGACCCAGTACTTC.